This TCR beta chain is from a study of blood T cell repertoires in COVID-19. For the study at large: PBMCs, B-cell-depleted T cells, or T cells were the source of the cDNA or gDNA that made up the material.

Clones were sequenced by immunoSEQ multiplex PCR, and TCRdb holds only the in-frame ones, with some missing. The sample has about 210,000 clones; roughly 80% are singletons. Trimming cost V 11 bases and J 4 bases; bases outside gene matches: 12. CDR1 and CDR2 (germline): MNHEY, SVGAGI. This CDR3 has 14 amino acids. Those enrolled in Seattle joined during active infection and were followed longitudinally afterward. The specimen was peripheral blood. The source of this sequence is a woman aged 80 or older with COVID-19, enrolled during active disease. The genes are TRBV6-5 and TRBJ1-2, with 8 positions matching TRBD1. The DNA for the CDR3 is TGTGCCCACAGTAGTACAGGGGGGTCCTATGGCTACACCTTC. Amino acid sequence: CAHSSTGGSYGYTF.